The present entry profiles one TCR beta chain with its context. The specificity of this receptor is unknown. There are no base qualities to consult, and no much larger clone falls within one base. This entry belongs to a study of cytomegalovirus exposure and HLA in healthy donors (dated by TCRdb to the late 2010s). Regarding the complete study: An earlier analysis of about 530 of the donors reported about 260 Gb of sequence data and around 110 million unique TCR beta sequences obtained from about 180 million T cells. Approximately 300 gigabases of sequencing data and around 85 million unique TCR sequences made up an early release that covered several hundred HLA-typed donors. Of the roughly 420 genotyped donors, 80% to 90% were placed in the genetic ancestry cluster associated with self-reported Caucasian donors. The study was designed to test whether signatures of past pathogen exposure could be identified by cataloging public T cell receptors. The study profiled the T cell repertoires of fewer than 850 subjects by immunosequencing and related them to cytomegalovirus serostatus. In addition to the first cohort of 500 to 850 subjects, a separate validation cohort of about 120 different subjects was used. High-throughput TCR immunosequencing, statistical association of individual TCRs with disease status, and machine learning were combined to predict cytomegalovirus infection status. In a later analysis, previously published TCR beta repertoires from some 640 donors were re-analyzed and high-resolution HLA genotyping was added so that TCR occurrence patterns could be studied. In the later analysis, no new phenotypic data were used to find candidate immune exposures; instead, reliance was placed on TCR beta sequences and their occurrence across donors. An earlier analysis of approximately 640 of the donors applied high-throughput TCR beta sequencing to assess whether each TCR beta V gene segment acted as functional or pseudogenic. Donor age, sex, ethnicity and CMV serostatus were collected together with the repertoire data. A later genetic analysis used genome-wide SNP genotypes for about three fifths of the 666 donors, treating that subset as a discovery cohort. Every repertoire in the discovery cohort had been generated on one and the same sequencing platform. Class I and class II HLA loci were covered by the typing at four-digit resolution. Typing coverage differed by locus: A, B, C, DRB1 and DQB1 were typed in roughly 620-630 donors, DQA1 in approximately 520, DPA1 in some 600, and DPB1 in around 440. Roughly 5 DR-DQ haplotypes were handled as single units for association and clustering because linkage in the cohort was strong. Among around 400 genotyped donors of the cohort, an average of about 220,000 unique TCR beta nucleotide sequences was sequenced per donor, of which about 18% were non-productive. Study-wide conclusions, independent of this receptor: In a later genetic analysis, a missense DCLRE1C variant was associated with V-gene and J-gene trimming of TCR beta chains, and the association was replicated in an independent cohort. In the study, around 150 TCR beta chains were listed as associated with cytomegalovirus. Because HLA typing was unavailable for some donors at each locus, only the typed subset was used in association tests. A further reported finding was that TCR beta sequences accurately predicted the HLA-A and HLA-B alleles for most subjects in the first cohort. In a later analysis, the rate of TCR association differed among HLA loci, with DRB1 alleles having the most associated TCRs and HLA-C alleles having the fewest. Strong co-occurrence of HLA alleles, especially DR and DQ, made assigning TCR associations to individual alleles difficult. In a later analysis, most CMV-associated TCR beta chains were found to appear HLA-restricted, with HLA associations seemingly driven largely by CMV exposure. Specific HLA alleles were associated with 15,000 to 20,000 TCR beta sequences at a false discovery rate of 0.05 in a later analysis. An earlier analysis of approximately 570 of the donors showed that most TCR beta V segments appeared in productive rearrangements either about 90% or about 30% of the time, which broadly matched IMGT annotations. Because counts were too low, approximately 18 rarely observed V segments, including chromosome 9 orphons, were excluded from the earlier analysis of around 590 of the donors. Roughly uniform sequencing depth across donors was assumed in presence/absence analyses, although this assumption may not hold. In a later genetic analysis, fewer N-insertions in productive TCRs were reported among donors in an Asian-associated ancestry cluster than the 666-donor mean. Linkage disequilibrium might explain the correlated functional status among segregating V segments, but an unknown experimental factor could not be ruled out. In vitro tests confirmed that a few of the cytomegalovirus-associated TCR beta chains recognize cytomegalovirus antigens. For the cohort, immune exposure information was limited to CMV serostatus. The classifier was reported to diagnose cytomegalovirus status with high specificity and sensitivity in both the original and validation cohorts. The cohort was sequenced for TCR beta chains only, and without alpha or paired-chain data the features that could be detected were limited. A cluster of highly shared sequence variants was judged likely to represent a technical artifact of the sequencing pipeline. In a later analysis, HLA-associated TCR beta chains were found to be more clonally expanded and to have lower generation probabilities than equally common non-associated chains. While some public TCRs were present in many individuals, most TCR sequences turned up only very rarely across donors. According to the authors, the approach could potentially be generalized to other disease states and immunological phenotypes. Some IMGT-functional V segments, including TRBV6-2 and TRBV6-3, could not be distinguished by the 87-base-pair reads and were therefore excluded. A later analysis reported that several top co-occurrence clusters appeared linked to parvovirus B19, influenza, CMV and Epstein-Barr virus.

CDR1 and CDR2, per the germline V gene, are SGHDT and YYEEEE. Trimming at the junction amounts to 2 bases on V and 1 base on J, and the germline ends lie 12 bases apart. From its cysteine to its phenylalanine, the CDR3 spans 15 amino acids. The sequence is cut down to CDR3 DNA, 45 bases in frame from base 1. In total, 630 or so healthy bone marrow donors made up the cohort. Cohort members were all nominally healthy when sampled, although unrecorded immune exposures were likely present. The donor tested CMV seronegative and was one of the 352 seronegative cohort members. A peripheral blood sample was collected from each donor, and TCR beta sequencing was performed on peripheral blood mononuclear cells. Genomic DNA was extracted from the blood cell samples with the Qiagen DNeasy Blood Extraction Kit. The library was prepared using the immunoSEQ multiplex PCR assay. The multiplex PCR relied on a mix of 60 forward primers for TCR Vbeta segments and 13 reverse primers for TCR Jbeta segments. A multiplex PCR assay on genomic DNA amplified the CDR3 region of rearranged TCR beta genes. Amplified TCR beta libraries were sequenced as 87-base-pair reads on the Illumina HiSeq System. Under the source paper's analysis protocol: A later analysis tallied roughly 76 million unique TCR beta chains across the 550 to 850 repertoires, and approximately 9.9 million of those chains were shared by two or more donors. A nearest-neighbor algorithm error-corrected the raw reads and collapsed the reads into unique sequences, merging closely related sequences to remove PCR and sequencing errors. Alignment of CDR3 sequences to IMGT reference sequences was used to assign V, D and J gene segments. For a sequence to be retained, a match of at least six nucleotides to both a V gene segment and a J gene segment was required. Rearrangements were called productive when the CDR3 lacked stop codons and stayed in frame with V and J; all others were non-productive. Following IMGT convention, CDR3 was defined as the stretch from the second conserved V-encoded cysteine to the conserved J-encoded phenylalanine. The earlier analysis of a few hundred of the donors excluded sequences that lacked an unambiguous match to a single V gene segment. An earlier analysis of a few hundred of the donors classified V segments as functional when productive rearrangements were above 56.7% and as segregating when the standard deviation between donors was above 5%. A statistical classification framework was developed to diagnose cytomegalovirus status using the catalog of TCR beta chain sequences. A later analysis assigned V and J genes by comparing TCR nucleotide sequences with IMGT/GENE-DB human TR gene sequences. In a later analysis, CDR3 sequences and most-parsimonious VDJ recombination scenarios were assigned using the TCRdist pipeline. In a later analysis, each TCR beta chain was defined by its CDR3 amino acid sequence together with its V-gene family, and reads lacking a unique V-gene family were excluded. A later analysis removed 500 to 600 highly shared, low-generation-probability nucleotide sequences to deal with suspected cross-contamination and a sequencing artifact. In a later analysis, a clonal expansion index for each public chain was calculated from normalized within-repertoire ranks of inferred template counts. In a later analysis, generation probabilities were computed using a VDJ recombination model fitted to out-of-frame rearrangements, and the results were checked against IGoR. A later analysis scored TCR-TCR, TCR-HLA and TCR-CMV co-occurrence with hypergeometric tests, applying a repertoire-size bias correction to TCR pairs. To estimate false discovery rates, a later analysis permuted the HLA or CMV assignments 20 times. In a later analysis, co-occurring TCRs were grouped using DBSCAN, with TCRdist sequence similarity added in when clustering inside HLA-allele-positive subsets. For co-occurrence clustering, repertoires with fewer than 30,000 or more than 120,000 public chains were excluded, along with roughly five repertoires with anomalous nucleotide sharing. As stored in TCRdb, this immuneACCESS dataset retains in-frame rearrangements with V and J assigned. A fraction of the clones does not appear; measured against another copy, unresolved V genes explain less than half of the discrepancy, and the remainder lacks a known reason. Clone size and V and J calls were adopted from that table, with D and trimming inferred from the DNA. The sample table lists some 150,000 clones, approximately 80% of them with a count of one. 13% of the sample lies in the top ten.

The receptor was derived from a woman aged 50 to 65 in good health and CMV-seronegative. Sequencing used PBMCs. The chain is made from TRBV5-6 and TRBJ1-1, with an unclear D gene assignment. The DNA sequence is TGTGCCAGCAGCTTATTGCGGGTAGAGAACACTGAAGCTTTCTTT. Its coded protein is CASSLLRVENTEAFF.